This is a list of T cell receptor beta chains from one sample in a study of beta chain features in type 1 diabetes. Sequencing used immunoSEQ multiplex PCR; TCRdb keeps in-frame clones, though not all of them. Of about 620,000 clones listed, around 15% were seen once; the top ten hold around 0.1%. The sample taken for sequencing was naive CD4+ T cells from blood. All receptors come from a young man in good health. Each CDR3 is given with its conserved first and last residue. A D gene is named only where the DNA matches it firmly. The listing skips clone size in some rows; elsewhere it reads once, few, many or a size class.

V: TRBV10-3
D: TRBD1
J: TRBJ1-4
length: 14
size: few
CDR3: CAIRTGGTNEKLFF
DNA: TGTGCCATCAGGACAGGGGGAACTAATGAAAAACTGTTTTTT

V: TRBV14
D: -
J: TRBJ1-1
length: 15
size: few
CDR3: CASSQRRGFDTEAFF
DNA: TGTGCCAGCAGCCAAAGGAGGGGGTTCGACACTGAAGCTTTCTTT

V: TRBV5-4
D: TRBD2
J: TRBJ2-7
length: 16
size: -
CDR3: CASSLAGLAGAYEQYF
DNA: TGTGCCAGCAGCTTGGCGGGACTAGCGGGAGCTTACGAGCAGTACTTC

V: TRBV5-6
D: -
J: TRBJ2-7
length: 13
size: -
CDR3: CASSLGGGYEQYF
DNA: TGTGCCAGCAGCTTGGGAGGGGGCTACGAGCAGTACTTC

V: TRBV7-3
D: -
J: TRBJ2-6
length: 14
size: -
CDR3: CASSSSSGANVLTF
DNA: TGTGCCAGCAGCTCCAGCTCTGGGGCCAACGTCCTGACTTTC

V: TRBV7-2
D: -
J: TRBJ1-4
length: 15
size: -
CDR3: CASSSVGAHNEKLFF
DNA: TGTGCCAGCAGCTCCGTCGGGGCGCATAATGAAAAACTGTTTTTT

V: TRBV9
D: -
J: TRBJ2-3
length: 15
size: few
CDR3: CASSPRTTHTDTQYF
DNA: TGTGCCAGCAGCCCACGGACTACACACACAGATACGCAGTATTTT

V: TRBV7-3
D: -
J: TRBJ2-5
length: 9
size: -
CDR3: CALWETQYF
DNA: TGTGCCTTATGGGAGACCCAGTACTTC

V: TRBV7-9
D: -
J: TRBJ1-2
length: 15
size: few
CDR3: CASSLSSVQSYGYTF
DNA: TGTGCCAGCAGTCTTAGTAGCGTCCAATCCTATGGCTACACCTTC

V: TRBV7-3
D: -
J: TRBJ2-3
length: 13
size: -
CDR3: CASSPPRGDTQYF
DNA: TGTGCCAGCAGCCCCCCGCGAGGAGATACGCAGTATTTT

V: TRBV4-1
D: TRBD1
J: TRBJ2-6
length: 19
size: -
CDR3: CASSQDGAGQGSGANVLTF
DNA: TGCGCCAGCAGCCAAGATGGAGCGGGACAGGGTTCTGGGGCCAACGTCCTGACTTTC

V: TRBV10-3
D: TRBD1
J: TRBJ2-2
length: 18
size: -
CDR3: CAIRFRDRGLPNTGELFF
DNA: TGTGCCATCAGATTCCGGGACAGGGGCCTCCCGAACACCGGGGAGCTGTTTTTT

V: TRBV7-4
D: -
J: TRBJ1-6
length: 8
size: many
CDR3: CASSPARF
DNA: TGTGCCAGCAGCCCGGCCCGTTTT

V: TRBV5-4
D: -
J: TRBJ2-7
length: 14
size: -
CDR3: CASSSKTLSYEQYF
DNA: TGTGCCAGCAGCTCCAAGACCCTATCCTACGAGCAGTACTTC

V: TRBV7-9
D: -
J: TRBJ1-1
length: 13
size: -
CDR3: CASSPKVNTEAFF
DNA: TGTGCCAGCAGCCCCAAGGTAAACACTGAAGCTTTCTTT

V: TRBV6-6
D: -
J: TRBJ1-3
length: 12
size: few
CDR3: CASSFSGNTIYF
DNA: TGTGCCAGCAGTTTCTCTGGAAACACCATATATTTT

V: TRBV5-6
D: -
J: TRBJ2-1
length: 15
size: few
CDR3: CASSQTGTGYNEQFF
DNA: TGTGCCAGCAGCCAGACAGGTACCGGCTACAATGAGCAGTTCTTC

V: TRBV5-1
D: TRBD1
J: TRBJ1-6
length: 16
size: -
CDR3: CASSLPAGQVNSPLHF
DNA: TGCGCCAGCAGCCTTCCTGCGGGACAGGTCAATTCACCCCTCCACTTT

V: TRBV29-1
D: -
J: TRBJ1-2
length: 13
size: few
CDR3: CSVGYSGTGGYTF
DNA: TGCAGCGTTGGGTACTCGGGAACAGGGGGCTACACCTTC

V: TRBV9
D: -
J: TRBJ2-1
length: 15
size: few
CDR3: CASSVQGGTYNEQFF
DNA: TGTGCCAGCAGCGTTCAGGGCGGCACCTACAATGAGCAGTTCTTC

V: TRBV6-5
D: -
J: TRBJ2-5
length: 13
size: -
CDR3: CASSTGYVKTQYF
DNA: TGTGCCAGCAGCACAGGGTACGTCAAGACCCAGTACTTC

V: TRBV5-6
D: -
J: TRBJ1-2
length: 11
size: few
CDR3: CASSLNYGYTF
DNA: TGTGCCAGCAGCTTGAACTATGGCTACACCTTC

V: TRBV4-2
D: TRBD2
J: TRBJ2-7
length: 17
size: -
CDR3: CASSQDGLAGGIYEQYF
DNA: TGTGCCAGCAGCCAAGATGGGCTAGCGGGAGGGATCTACGAGCAGTACTTC

V: TRBV11-3
D: -
J: TRBJ1-2
length: 14
size: -
CDR3: CASSLEGQSYGYTF
DNA: TGTGCCAGCAGCTTAGAAGGTCAGAGCTATGGCTACACCTTC

V: TRBV10-3
D: TRBD1
J: TRBJ1-1
length: 14
size: -
CDR3: CAISDPGGNTEAFF
DNA: TGTGCCATCAGTGACCCAGGGGGCAACACTGAAGCTTTCTTT

V: TRBV11-3
D: TRBD2
J: TRBJ2-3
length: 17
size: -
CDR3: CASSPRTSGSSTDTQYF
DNA: TGTGCCAGCAGCCCCCGGACTAGCGGGTCTAGCACAGATACGCAGTATTTT

V: TRBV28
D: TRBD1
J: TRBJ1-2
length: 15
size: few
CDR3: CASSTPGQRLDGYTF
DNA: TGTGCCAGCAGTACACCGGGACAGAGGTTAGATGGCTACACCTTC

V: TRBV7-2
D: -
J: TRBJ1-5
length: 14
size: -
CDR3: CASSLGQINQPQHF
DNA: TGTGCCAGCAGCTTAGGGCAGATTAATCAGCCCCAGCATTTT

V: TRBV2
D: -
J: TRBJ1-5
length: 14
size: -
CDR3: CASTQRDTFQPQHF
DNA: TGTGCCAGCACCCAGAGGGACACTTTCCAGCCCCAGCATTTT

V: TRBV4-1
D: -
J: TRBJ1-5
length: 15
size: -
CDR3: CASSQDRQGLQPQHF
DNA: TGCGCCAGCAGCCAAGATCGGCAGGGTCTTCAGCCCCAGCATTTT

V: TRBV7-2
D: TRBD1
J: TRBJ1-1
length: 14
size: -
CDR3: CASSLGQRNTEAFF
DNA: TGTGCCAGCAGCTTGGGACAGCGGAACACTGAAGCTTTCTTT

V: TRBV5-4
D: TRBD1
J: TRBJ2-2
length: 15
size: -
CDR3: CASSLESGGTGELFF
DNA: TGTGCCAGCAGCTTGGAGTCAGGGGGCACCGGGGAGCTGTTTTTT

V: TRBV13
D: -
J: TRBJ1-4
length: 12
size: many
CDR3: CASSNRGEKLFF
DNA: TGTGCCAGCAGCAACCGGGGAGAAAAACTGTTTTTT

V: TRBV4-3
D: TRBD1
J: TRBJ1-2
length: 19
size: few
CDR3: CASSHFKPGQIKRNYGYTF
DNA: TGCGCCAGCAGCCATTTCAAACCGGGACAGATAAAGCGCAACTATGGCTACACCTTC

V: TRBV28
D: -
J: TRBJ1-3
length: 15
size: -
CDR3: CASSFPRGTGNTIYF
DNA: TGTGCCAGCAGTTTCCCCCGGGGGACCGGAAACACCATATATTTT

V: TRBV4-3
D: TRBD1
J: TRBJ2-3
length: 15
size: -
CDR3: CASSQDRGGWDTQYF
DNA: TGCGCCAGCAGCCAAGATAGAGGGGGCTGGGATACGCAGTATTTT

V: TRBV9
D: -
J: TRBJ1-2
length: 12
size: -
CDR3: CASSVALGGYTF
DNA: TGTGCCAGCAGCGTAGCTCTAGGCGGCTACACCTTC